These 24 T cell receptor beta chains share one sample of origin, sequenced in a study of blood T cell repertoires in COVID-19. Sequenced by immunoSEQ multiplex PCR; TCRdb stores in-frame clones only, minus some. This sample carries some 60,000 clones, about four fifths of them seen once, and the ten largest clones take 25% to 35%. Material for sequencing was peripheral blood. All receptors derive from a woman of 80 years or more with active or convalescent COVID-19.

This clone was found a few times. V is TRBV21-1 and J is TRBJ1-1. TRBV21-1 is a pseudogene. The CDR3 has 19 residues. CDR3 in amino acids: CASSKGLKSADYMNTEAFF. The CDR3, as DNA: TGTGCCAGCAGCAAAGGATTGAAGAGCGCAGACTACATGAACACTGAAGCTTTCTTT.

The rearrangement links TRBV7-3 to TRBJ1-5; D remains ambiguous. Germline V CDR1 and CDR2: SGHTA, FQGTGA. This CDR3 has 15 residues. Trimming removed 4 bases at V and 0 bases at J, with 10 bases between. CDR3 coding DNA: TGTGCCAGCAGCTCTCCTTTTAATAGCAATCAGCCCCAGCATTTT. Amino acid sequence: CASSSPFNSNQPQHF.

In this sample, this clone turned up a few times. The chain uses TRBV2 and TRBJ2-3, with 11 bases identical to TRBD1. This CDR3 is built from 13 residues. J gave up 3 bases and V 11 bases, and 4 bases lay outside the gene matches. Germline CDR1 reads SNHLY; CDR2 reads FYNNEI. This chain's CDR3 is CAGDRGLTDTQYF. The CDR3 nucleotides are TGTGCCGGGGACAGGGGGTTGACAGATACGCAGTATTTT. Complete variable domain (other parts from reference TRBV2 and TRBJ2-3): EPEVTQTPSHQVTQMGQEVILRCVPISNHLYFYWYRQILGQKVEFLVSFYNNEISEKSEIFDDQFSVERPDGSNFTLKIRSTKLEDSAMYFCAGDRGLTDTQYFGPGTRLTVL.

J is TRBJ1-5 and V is TRBV6-2 or TRBV6-3; possible D gene TRBD1, 6 bases. The CDR3 runs 16 residues. Germline V lookup: CDR1 MNHEY, CDR2 SVGEGT. The V and J ends lost 2 bases and 4 bases respectively, with 15 bases between them. The DNA of the CDR3 is TGTGCCAGCAGTTACGGCTGGACAGTGAAAAATCAGCCCCAGCATTTT. Its translation: CASSYGWTVKNQPQHF.

The V gene is TRBV18, the J gene TRBJ2-7; 9 bases agree with TRBD1. CDR3 length equals 14 residues. V shed 5 bases, J shed 7 bases, and the junction held 9 bases outside the gene matches. CDR1 is KGHSH and CDR2 is LQKENI in the germline V gene. CDR3 region: CASSTLQGAMEQYF. The CDR3 DNA reads as TGTGCCAGCTCAACCCTACAGGGGGCAATGGAGCAGTACTTC.

The rearrangement links TRBV10-3 to TRBJ1-3, with D uncertain. This CDR3 is 16 amino acids long. The germline V gene has CDR1 ENHRY and CDR2 SYGVKD. Between the trimmed V and J ends, which lost 8 bases and 2 bases, there was a span of 19 bases. The DNA for the CDR3 is TGTGCCATCGGTAGTAGATCGAGTGCGGCTGGAAACACCATATATTTT. Its translation: CAIGSRSSAAGNTIYF.

This clone occurred once. This chain joins TRBV4-3 and TRBJ2-2; 7 bases match TRBD2. V gave up 2 bases and J gave up 5 bases; unmatched junction bases: 17. In germline, CDR1 is LGHNA, CDR2 YSLEER. This CDR3 region has 19 residues. The CDR3 bases are TGCGCCAGCAGCCAACTCCAGCCCGATTGGCGGGGGAGGACCGGGGAGCTGTTTTTT. Protein sequence: CASSQLQPDWRGRTGELFF.

The chain links TRBV28 to TRBJ1-6, with 8 bases aligning to TRBD1. J lost 19 bases, V lost 5 bases, and 10 bases had no gene match. Germline V gene data show CDR1 as MDHEN and CDR2 as SYDVKM. There are 12 residues in the CDR3. CDR3 coding DNA: TGTGCCAGCAGTCCACCGGGACAGGCTGTACACTTT. Its translation: CASSPPGQAVHF.

The gene calls are TRBV7-3 and TRBJ1-1, with TRBD1 matching 7 bases. Germline CDR1 and CDR2: SGHTA and FQGTGA. The CDR3 runs 13 residues. The junction had 5 bases not matched to a gene; V was cut back by 4 bases and J by 6 bases. The CDR3 nucleotides are TGTGCCAGCAGCTCAGGGGGTTTAGCTGAAGCTTTCTTT. Translation gives CASSSGGLAEAFF.

This clone was recorded only once. The chain has TRBV7-8 and TRBJ2-2, with 9 bases identical to TRBD2. V lost 0 bases and J lost 3; bases outside the gene matches: 8. This CDR3 region has 18 residues. CDR1 is SGHVS and CDR2 is FQNEAQ in the germline V gene. The CDR3 bases are TGTGCCAGCAGCTTAGCCTTGGGAGGGACTAGCCACACCGGGGAGCTGTTTTTT. Translation gives CASSLALGGTSHTGELFF.

The chain carries TRBV19 and TRBJ2-5, with D possibly being TRBD1 (7 bases). This CDR3 has 13 residues. Trimming stripped 6 bases from V and 2 bases from J, with 10 bases between. Looked up from germline, CDR1 is LNHDA and CDR2 is SQIVND (reference sequence). Written as DNA, the CDR3 is TGTGCCAGTAGGCAGGGGGGACAAGAGACCCAGTACTTC. It is translated as CASRQGGQETQYF.

As for this clone: The junction departs from the called germline gene at one end, perhaps through a read error. This chain uses TRBV6-1 with TRBJ2-5; TRBD1 is a possible D gene (6 bases). The CDR3 is made up of 14 amino acids. Germline-derived CDR1 and CDR2 are MNHNS and SASEGT. The CDR3 region is CATSEGPGVETQYF. CDR3 bases: TGTGCCACCAGTGAAGGTCCAGGGGTAGAGACCCAGTACTTC.

The chain couples TRBV4-3 to TRBJ2-1, with 7 bases lining up with TRBD1. This CDR3 has 15 amino acids. V lost 0 bases, J lost 6 bases, and 5 bases stayed unmatched. Germline V gene lookup returns CDR1 LGHNA and CDR2 YSLEER. CDR3 sequence (DNA): TGCGCCAGCAGCCAAGAGCCCTGGACAGGCAATGAGCAGTTCTTC. This codes for CASSQEPWTGNEQFF.

V is TRBV28 and J is TRBJ2-7, with no clear D. The V and J ends lost 2 bases and 2 bases respectively, with 16 bases between them. This CDR3 is 16 amino acids long. Looked up from germline, CDR1 is MDHEN and CDR2 is SYDVKM. The CDR3 spells CASSLRWQVQPYEQYF. The CDR3 region has the DNA TGTGCCAGCAGTTTAAGGTGGCAGGTACAGCCCTACGAGCAGTACTTC.

The DNA of the CDR3 is TGTGCCAGCAGCTTCGGGACAGGGCCCTACAATGAGCAGTTCTTC. Translation gives CASSFGTGPYNEQFF. The rearrangement joins TRBV7-9 to TRBJ2-1; 9 bases are a match to TRBD1. The CDR3 runs to 15 residues. The ends lost 3 bases at V and 2 bases at J; junction bases unmatched: 2. Germline V gives CDR1 SEHNR, CDR2 FQNEAQ (reference sequence).

The genes are TRBV5-1 and TRBJ1-6; 8 positions agree with TRBD1. The CDR3 length is 17 residues. The germline V gene has CDR1 SGHRS and CDR2 YFSETQ. Germline trimming cut 0 bases from V and 8 bases from J; bases unmatched to any gene: 10. Written as DNA, the CDR3 is TGCGCCAGCAGCTTGGTGTCGGCAGGGGGCTCGGATTCACCCCTCCACTTT. This encodes CASSLVSAGGSDSPLHF.

This rearrangement joins TRBV19 to TRBJ2-7; 8 nucleotides line up with TRBD1. Looked up from germline, CDR1 is LNHDA and CDR2 is SQIVND (reference sequence). V dropped 5 bases and J dropped 4; count of bases not matched to a gene: 7. The CDR3 contains 14 residues. The CDR3 bases are TGTGCCAGTAGTCAGGGCAGGGGGCCATACGAGCAGTACTTC. Translation: CASSQGRGPYEQYF.

The CDR3 spells CASSHLTSGTSGATSLDEQFF. The DNA of the CDR3 is TGTGCCAGCAGCCACTTAACTTCCGGGACTAGCGGGGCGACCTCTTTGGATGAGCAGTTCTTC. The V gene is TRBV14, the J gene TRBJ2-1, with 13 bases identical to TRBD2. From germline, CDR1 is SGHDN and CDR2 FVKESK. With 3 bases clipped from V and 8 bases from J, the junction kept 22 bases outside the gene matches. There are 21 residues in the CDR3.

The gene calls are TRBV5-4 and TRBJ2-5, with 10 bases lining up with TRBD2. CDR1 and CDR2 (germline): SGHNT, YYREEE (reference sequence). V gave up 5 bases and J gave up 3 bases; unmatched junction bases: 4. This CDR3 region has 14 residues. The CDR3 DNA follows: TGTGCCAGCAGACCGGGACTAGCGAAAGAGACCCAGTACTTC. Protein sequence: CASRPGLAKETQYF.

The chain has TRBV13 and TRBJ2-1; D uncertain. Germline V gene lookup returns CDR1 PRHDT and CDR2 FYEKMQ (reference sequence). The ends were cut back, 10 bases at V and 6 bases at J, with 16 bases in the middle. The CDR3 extends over 13 amino acids. The chain's CDR3 is CATCPRQVNEQFF. The CDR3 DNA follows: TGTGCCACATGCCCAAGGCAGGTCAATGAGCAGTTCTTC.

V and J are TRBV6-6 and TRBJ1-3; D is perhaps TRBD1 (6 bases). Germline V gene lookup returns CDR1 MNHNY and CDR2 SVGAGI (reference sequence). The CDR3 extends over 16 amino acids. V lost 6 bases and J lost 0, with 15 bases in between. This chain's CDR3 is CASSGQLVSSGNTIYF. The CDR3 DNA is TGTGCCAGCAGCGGACAGTTAGTTAGCTCTGGAAACACCATATATTTT.

V gene TRBV3-1 (or the pseudogene TRBV3-2) combines with J gene TRBJ1-6, with D possibly TRBD1 on 6 matching bases. V was clipped by 4 bases and J by 7 bases, with 11 bases between them. The CDR3 spans 14 residues. The germline CDR1 and CDR2 sequences are LGHDT and YNNKEL (reference sequence). The CDR3 DNA reads TGTGCCAGCAGCCTTAACAGGGAGAATTCACCCCTCCACTTT. This codes for CASSLNRENSPLHF.

Concerning this clone itself: One junction end disagrees with the germline gene, perhaps due to a read error. The chain links TRBV4-3 to TRBJ1-3; D uncertain. CDR1 and CDR2 (germline): LGHNA, YSLEER. The CDR3 is 16 amino acids. The CDR3 reads CASSQDSGSPGNTIYF. The CDR3, as DNA: TGCGCCAGCAGCCAAGACTCGGGATCACCTGGGAACACCATATATTTT.

The chain joins TRBV18 to TRBJ2-7; D is possibly TRBD1 (6 bases). Trimming pared 2 bases from V and 7 bases from J, leaving 6 bases between. CDR3 length: 11 residues. Germline-derived CDR1 and CDR2 are KGHSH and LQKENI. CDR3 sequence reads: CASSPDREQYF. CDR3 sequence (DNA): TGTGCCAGCTCACCAGACAGGGAGCAGTACTTC.